These 5 T cell receptor beta chains came from one sample sequenced in a study of CD8 T cells in ankylosing spondylitis. Study-level findings and limits: Made up of about eight highly homologous variants, a TCR beta motif appeared characteristic of ankylosing spondylitis blood.

TCRdb reanalysed the 5' RACE reads using MiXCR and keeps one entry per CDR3 protein. Seen here are about 500,000 distinct CDR3 sequences, approximately 5% observed once, and the top ten hold under 4.5%. Their recognized antigens are unknown. The sample comprised blood, either unsorted or a sorted T cell fraction (not recorded which). Source of these receptors: a male donor with ankylosing spondylitis.

The table lists this clonotype with many counts. The chain carries TRBV7-2 and TRBJ2-3; D not resolved. In germline, CDR1 is SGHTA, CDR2 FQGNSA. This CDR3 is built from 13 residues. Deletions cut 1 base from V and 5 bases from J, with 7 bases between. CDR3 region: CASSLEAVDTQYF. CDR3 DNA: TGTGCCAGCAGCTTAGAGGCGGTAGATACGCAGTATTTT. The variable domain in full, completed from reference TRBV7-2 and TRBJ2-3, reads GAGVSQSPSNKVTEKGKDVELRCDPISGHTALYWYRQSLGQGLEFLIYFQGNSAPDKSGLPSDRFSAERTGGSVSTLTIQRTQQEDSAVYLCASSLEAVDTQYFGPGTRLTVL.

This clonotype has a count of ten or more. The rearrangement links TRBV20-1 to TRBJ1-2; 7 bases line up with TRBD1. V lost 5 bases and J lost 6; bases outside the gene matches: 9. The CDR3 sequence is 13 residues long. Germline V lookup: CDR1 DFQATT, CDR2 SNEGSKA (reference sequence). CDR3 DNA sequence: TGCAGTGCTTGGGACCGCGACAGGGATGGCTACACCTTC. This sequence encodes CSAWDRDRDGYTF.

At least ten counts were recorded for this clonotype. The gene calls are TRBV20-1 and TRBJ2-7, with 8 positions matching TRBD2. V was clipped by 3 bases and J by 3 bases; unmatched bases: 1. This CDR3 comprises 12 residues. Germline CDR1 reads DFQATT; CDR2 reads SNEGSKA (reference sequence). The CDR3 region has the DNA TGCAGTGCTAGGGGACTAGTCTACGAGCAGTACTTC. This translates into CSARGLVYEQYF.

This clonotype appeared many times. The rearrangement uses TRBV5-1 and TRBJ1-5; the D gene is possibly TRBD1 (5 bases). V lost 2 bases and J lost 3, with 12 bases in between. There are 15 residues in the CDR3. Per germline, CDR1 SGHRS and CDR2 YFSETQ. CDR3 loop: CASSLGDRHNQPQHF. DNA for the CDR3: TGCGCCAGCAGCTTAGGAGACAGACACAATCAGCCCCAGCATTTT.

This clonotype was counted ten times or more. V is TRBV20-1 and J is TRBJ2-7, with TRBD2 matching 12 bases. The CDR3 runs 15 residues. V lost 2 bases, J lost 4 bases, and 6 bases stayed unmatched. Per germline, CDR1 DFQATT and CDR2 SNEGSKA (reference sequence). The CDR3 here is CSARNRLAGVYEQYF. The CDR3 nucleotides are TGCAGTGCTAGAAATCGACTAGCGGGAGTGTACGAGCAGTACTTC.